The T cell receptor (beta chain) under discussion was sequenced for a study of PD-L1 blockade in urothelial cancer. The repertoire was sequenced with immunoSEQ multiplex PCR; TCRdb's copy has only in-frame clones and lacks some. The sample has around 21,000 clones, approximately 83% seen once; the top ten hold under 2%. Time point meaning: peripheral blood 6 weeks after treatment start. Disease in patients was locally advanced or metastatic urothelial carcinoma. For each patient, 1 to 8 samples were obtained, pretreatment and on-treatment. The CDR3 is 14 residues long. CDR1 and CDR2 from the germline V gene are MNHNS and SASEGT. The J segment lost 7 bases and the V segment lost 4 bases, leaving 6 bases of the junction unmatched.

V gene TRBV6-1 combines with J gene TRBJ1-4, with 7 bases matching TRBD1. The source of this sequence is a man between 50 and 59 years old with urothelial cancer. The sample consisted of PBMCs, taken around atezolizumab (anti-PD-L1) treatment. The CDR3 is CASSGGGLSEKLFF. CDR3 nucleotides: TGTGCCAGCAGTGGAGGGGGCTTAAGTGAAAAACTGTTTTTT.